This T cell receptor (beta chain) was sequenced during a study of T-cell reconstitution after alpha-beta-depleted transplantation in children. The authors prepared the TCRbeta library with unique molecular identifiers. Each CDR3 protein is one row after TCRdb ran MiXCR on the PCR reads. The profile covers fewer than 750,000 distinct CDR3 sequences, with under 25% appearing a single time and less than 15% taken by the ten largest. Trimming took 6 bases from V and 10 from J, leaving 8 bases between them. The CDR3 runs to 11 residues. CDR1 and CDR2 (germline): KGHDR, SFDVKD. This clonotype was observed a handful of times. What it binds is unknown. The study, taken as a whole, reports: Most T-cell counts and diversity one year after the transplant came from T cells that were newly produced.

This sequence was found in a boy less than two years old who had a stem cell transplant for acute myeloid leukemia, so the T cells may come from the graft donor. The genes are TRBV24-1 and TRBJ2-2, with D uncertain. Sequenced here: PBMCs, mostly from graft donor cells, sampled 360 days after TCRalphabeta/CD19-depleted stem cell transplant. CDR3 DNA: TGTGCCACCAGTCTTAGGCAGGAGCTGTTTTTT. Translating gives CATSLRQELFF.